The 21 T cell receptor beta chains below were found in one sample sequenced in a study of identical twins (dated by TCRdb to 2015 to 2016). Library preparation was by 5' RACE. The sequencer listed for this sample is Illumina HiSeq 2000. TCRdb passed the public sequencing reads through fastp at Q25 and MiXCR, retaining productive beta sequences. Each CDR3 protein appears once, grouped with its most common genes and DNA. The sample yields roughly 230,000 distinct CDR3 sequences; roughly 8.7% were counted once. 3% of the sample comes from the top ten. In addition, the sample was reused for a study of yellow fever vaccine responses in identical twins.

Sequences were obtained from CD8+ T cells sorted from blood. Receptors were obtained from a woman aged 18-29 years in good health.

The rearrangement joins TRBV5-6 to TRBJ2-7; the D call may be TRBD1 or TRBD2 (5 bases each). The CDR3 loop spans 13 amino acids. Germline assignment: CDR1 SGHDT and CDR2 YYEEEE. Trimming took 3 bases from V and 9 from J, leaving 16 bases between them. CDR3 nucleotide sequence: TGTGCCAGCAGCTGGGGACCATCTCAGGGGCAGTACTTC. Translating gives CASSWGPSQGQYF. Using reference TRBV5-6 and TRBJ2-7 for the parts outside the CDR3, the full variable domain is DAGVTQSPTHLIKTRGQQVTLRCSPKSGHDTVSWYQQALGQGPQFIFQYYEEEERQRGNFPDRFSGHQFPNYSSELNVNALLLGDSALYLCASSWGPSQGQYFGPGTRLTVT.

CDR3 protein: CASSPLDGRGETQYF. The DNA of the CDR3 is TGTGCCAGCAGCCCCCTTGACGGACGGGGAGAGACCCAGTACTTC. The rearrangement uses TRBV28 and TRBJ2-5; the D gene is possibly TRBD2 (5 bases). Trimming left V 6 bases short and J 4 bases short, with 18 bases between. The V gene's germline CDR1 is MDHEN and CDR2 SYDVKM. CDR3 length equals 15 residues.

The chain couples TRBV5-1 to TRBJ2-1, with D possibly matching TRBD1 (6 bases). Trimming took off 2 bases at V and 7 bases at J, with 10 bases between the two ends. The germline CDR1 and CDR2 sequences are SGHRS and YFSETQ. CDR3 size: 13 residues. CDR3 nucleotides: TGCGCCAGCAGCTTCGAGGGGGTGAATGAGCAGTTCTTC. Amino acids: CASSFEGVNEQFF.

Sample share makes this clonotype medium-sized. V is TRBV24-1 and J is TRBJ2-4, with D perhaps TRBD2 (5 bases). The CDR3 consists of 17 residues. Germline V gene sequence: CDR1 KGHDR, CDR2 SFDVKD. Trimming took 2 bases from V and 0 from J, leaving 13 bases between them. This CDR3 reads CATSDYKGGLAKNIQYF. The CDR3 nucleotides are TGTGCCACCAGTGATTACAAAGGAGGCCTAGCCAAAAACATTCAGTACTTC.

V gene TRBV7-9 combines with J gene TRBJ2-1, with 8 positions matching TRBD2. Looked up from germline, CDR1 is SEHNR and CDR2 is FQNEAQ (reference sequence). Trimming at V came to 6 bases and at J to 5 bases, leaving 9 bases not matched to a gene. The CDR3 length is 15 residues. Here the CDR3 DNA reads TGTGCCAGCAGTATCGACGCGGGGGGCAACAATGAGCAGTTCTTC. Encoded protein: CASSIDAGGNNEQFF.

This clonotype was seen a handful of times. The chain employs TRBV5-6 and TRBJ2-7; D may be TRBD1 (5 bases). This CDR3 region has 16 residues. CDR1 and CDR2 from the germline V gene are SGHDT and YYEEEE. Trimming left V 3 bases short and J 4 bases short, with 20 bases between. This CDR3 is CASSSSKVGVGYEQYF. Written as DNA, the CDR3 is TGTGCCAGCAGCTCCTCAAAGGTAGGGGTAGGATACGAGCAGTACTTC.

This clonotype was seen a few times. This chain connects TRBV12-3 or TRBV12-4 to TRBJ2-7, with D perhaps TRBD1 (6 bases). The length of the CDR3 is 14 residues. Trimming pared 6 bases from V and 3 bases from J, leaving 15 bases between. CDR3: CASSLRQVFYEQYF. The DNA for the CDR3 is TGTGCCAGCAGCCTAAGACAGGTTTTCTACGAGCAGTACTTC.

The J gene is TRBJ2-5, the V gene TRBV5-6, with TRBD1 as a possible D gene (5 bases). V lost 4 bases, J lost 1 base, and 11 bases lay in between. The length of the CDR3 is 14 residues. Germline V lookup: CDR1 SGHDT, CDR2 YYEEEE. The CDR3 reads CASSDQGSQETQYF. Here the CDR3 DNA reads TGTGCCAGCAGCGACCAGGGCAGCCAAGAGACCCAGTACTTC.

The rearrangement uses TRBV27 and TRBJ2-3; D gene uncertain. Germline V CDR1 and CDR2: MNHEY, SMNVEV (reference sequence). This CDR3 has 14 amino acids. V lost 4 bases, J lost 3 bases, and 11 bases lay in between. The CDR3 protein is CASSSPSLTDTQYF. The CDR3 DNA follows: TGTGCCAGCAGTTCCCCCTCTTTAACAGATACGCAGTATTTT.

Many counts were recorded for this clonotype. The rearrangement joins TRBV4-2 to TRBJ1-1, with a possible D match to TRBD1 (5 bases). The CDR3 runs to 15 residues. Trimming removed 2 bases from V and 0 bases from J, with 10 bases in between. The germline CDR1 and CDR2 sequences are LGHNA and YNFKEQ. CDR3 sequence: CASSQLEGVNTEAFF. In DNA, the CDR3 is TGTGCCAGCAGCCAACTCGAAGGGGTGAACACTGAAGCTTTCTTT.

The chain has TRBV12-3 or TRBV12-4 and TRBJ2-5; 11 bases are a match to TRBD2. V shed 3 bases and J 5 bases; nucleotides not matched to a gene: 11. This CDR3 has 17 amino acids. DNA for the CDR3: TGTGCCAGCAGTTTGGGGCTAGCGGGAGGCGGGGATGAGACCCAGTACTTC. Translating gives CASSLGLAGGGDETQYF.

The chain recombines TRBV28 with TRBJ2-5, with D uncertain. Germline V gene sequence: CDR1 MDHEN, CDR2 SYDVKM. V was pared by 7 bases and J by 5 bases, with 8 bases between. This CDR3 is built from 11 residues. CDR3 sequence reads: CASINGETQYF. CDR3 nucleotide sequence: TGTGCCAGCATCAATGGGGAGACCCAGTACTTC. Looking up the rest from reference TRBV28 and TRBJ2-5 gives the full variable domain: DVKVTQSSRYLVKRTGEKVFLECVQDMDHENMFWYRQDPGLGLRLIYFSYDVKMKEKGDIPEGYSVSREKKERFSLILESASTNQTSMYLCASINGETQYFGPGTRLLVL.

This clonotype was observed a handful of times. The genes are TRBV28 and TRBJ2-1; D is undetermined. This CDR3 has 12 residues. V lost 6 bases to trimming and J lost 5 bases, with 8 bases between them. Germline V gene data show CDR1 as MDHEN and CDR2 as SYDVKM. The chain's CDR3 is CASRLGHNEQFF. The CDR3 DNA is TGTGCCAGCAGGTTGGGTCACAATGAGCAGTTCTTC. Full variable domain (outside the CDR3, taken from reference TRBV28 and TRBJ2-1): DVKVTQSSRYLVKRTGEKVFLECVQDMDHENMFWYRQDPGLGLRLIYFSYDVKMKEKGDIPEGYSVSREKKERFSLILESASTNQTSMYLCASRLGHNEQFFGPGTRLTVL.

CDR3 nucleotides: TGTGCCTGGAGTGCGTCTGTTAGAGTCTCCTACGAGCAGTACTTC. Translating it yields CAWSASVRVSYEQYF. The gene calls are TRBV30 and TRBJ2-7; D is undetermined. The germline V gene has CDR1 GTSNPN and CDR2 SVGIG (reference sequence). With 1 base removed from V and 0 bases from J, the gap between germline ends came to 13 bases. The CDR3 spans 15 residues. Based on the CDR3 plus reference TRBV30 and TRBJ2-7, the full variable domain is SQTIHQWPATLVQPVGSPLSLECTVEGTSNPNLYWYRQAAGRGLQLLFYSVGIGQISSEVPQNLSASRPQDRQFILSSKKLLLSDSGFYLCAWSASVRVSYEQYFGPGTRLTVT.

This clonotype was detected only a few times. This chain connects TRBV7-3 to TRBJ2-3, with 8 bases aligning to TRBD2. Germline values: CDR1 SGHTA, CDR2 FQGTGA. The CDR3 runs to 17 residues. V lost 0 bases, J lost 2 bases, and 7 bases stayed unmatched. The CDR3, as DNA: TGTGCCAGCAGCTTAACGGGGCGGGGGGCCTACACAGATACGCAGTATTTT. The encoded protein is CASSLTGRGAYTDTQYF.

The gene calls are TRBV7-6 and TRBJ2-7; maybe TRBD2 (6 bases). The length of the CDR3 is 12 residues. Trimming took off 11 bases at V and 2 bases at J, with 13 bases between the two ends. Germline lookup yields CDR1 SGHVS and CDR2 FNYEAQ. The CDR3 spells CAVGGGTYEQYF. The CDR3 DNA follows: TGTGCCGTCGGCGGCGGGACCTACGAGCAGTACTTC.

At least ten counts were recorded for this clonotype. The chain links TRBV27 to TRBJ2-1, with 9 nucleotides matching TRBD2. The CDR3 contains 14 residues. In germline, CDR1 is MNHEY, CDR2 SMNVEV (reference sequence). V trimming: 6 bases; J trimming: 6 bases; junction bases outside the gene matches: 6. The CDR3 region is CASRSGTSSNEQFF. DNA of the CDR3: TGTGCCAGCAGGTCCGGGACTAGCTCCAATGAGCAGTTCTTC.

This clonotype was detected only a few times. The V gene is TRBV6-2 or TRBV6-3, the J gene TRBJ2-5; the D gene is possibly TRBD2 (5 bases). The V end was cut by 1 base, the J end by 5 bases, with 23 bases between. The germline CDR1 and CDR2 sequences are MNHEY and SVGEGT. The CDR3 extends over 18 amino acids. DNA of the CDR3: TGTGCCAGCAGTTACTTGGAGGACCAACACTCCTCACGTGAGACCCAGTACTTC. Its protein product is CASSYLEDQHSSRETQYF.

This clonotype showed up many times. V usage is TRBV9 and J usage is TRBJ1-6; D unresolved. With 4 bases removed from V and 10 bases from J, the gap between germline ends came to 15 bases. In germline, CDR1 is SGDLS, CDR2 YYNGEE. This CDR3 contains 14 residues. In DNA, the CDR3 is TGTGCCAGCAGCCCCCCGGGGATGGGCTCACCCCTCCACTTT. Encoded protein: CASSPPGMGSPLHF.

This clonotype was observed many times. The V call is TRBV29-1, the J call TRBJ2-2; D remains ambiguous. Germline assignment: CDR1 SQVTM and CDR2 ANQGSEA. The CDR3 spans 14 residues. Trimming took off 4 bases at V and 3 bases at J, with 12 bases between the two ends. This chain's CDR3 is CSVVGLKDTGELFF. In nucleotides, the CDR3 is TGCAGCGTTGTAGGGCTTAAAGACACCGGGGAGCTGTTTTTT.

Only a few counts were recorded for this clonotype. The genes are TRBV7-8 and TRBJ2-5; D may be TRBD2 (6 bases). Trimming left V 0 bases short and J 5 bases short, with 16 bases between. The CDR3 runs to 16 residues. Per germline, CDR1 SGHVS and CDR2 FQNEAQ. The CDR3 DNA is TGTGCCAGCAGCTTAGCGGGTAGCGGAGGGGTCGAGACCCAGTACTTC. This encodes CASSLAGSGGVETQYF.